Below, 22 T cell receptor beta chains from the same sample are listed, as sequenced in a study of T cell responses to AZD1222 COVID-19 vaccine. Here immunoSEQ multiplex PCR was the method, and the copy in TCRdb shows in-frame clones only, minus some. The data show 150,000 or so clones, about nine tenths seen once. The material was peripheral blood, obtained 28 days after the second AZD1222 dose. The source is an adult who received the AZD1222 COVID-19 vaccine.

The gene calls are TRBV19 and TRBJ2-1; 9 nucleotides agree with TRBD2. Looked up from germline, CDR1 is LNHDA and CDR2 is SQIVND (reference sequence). The CDR3 runs to 14 residues. The V segment lost 9 bases and the J segment 6 bases; nucleotides outside the gene matches: 9. CDR3: CASRGTSGPNEQFF. CDR3 bases: TGTGCCAGCCGAGGTACTAGCGGGCCCAATGAGCAGTTCTTC. Full variable domain (missing parts from reference TRBV19 and TRBJ2-1): DGGITQSPKYLFRKEGQNVTLSCEQNLNHDAMYWYRQDPGQGLRLIYYSQIVNDFQKGDIAEGYSVSREKKESFPLTVTSAQKNPTAFYLCASRGTSGPNEQFFGPGTRLTVL.

The V gene is TRBV5-4, the J gene TRBJ2-3, with TRBD2 matching over 9 bases. In germline, CDR1 is SGHNT, CDR2 YYREEE (reference sequence). With V trimmed by 4 bases and J by 3 bases, 6 bases remained unmatched. The CDR3 length is 15 residues. As DNA, the CDR3 is TGTGCCAGCAGCGGTAGCGGGAGTAGGACAGATACGCAGTATTTT. It encodes CASSGSGSRTDTQYF.

The CDR3 reads CASSLGQGEQFF. DNA for the CDR3: TGTGCCAGCAGTTTAGGCCAGGGTGAGCAGTTCTTC. The rearrangement uses TRBV12-3 or TRBV12-4 and TRBJ2-1; D is possibly TRBD1 (5 bases). Trimming removed 1 base at V and 9 bases at J, with 7 bases between. The CDR3 sequence is 12 residues long.

The rearrangement joins TRBV5-6 to TRBJ2-7; TRBD1 agrees at 9 bases. There are 15 residues in the CDR3. V was clipped by 2 bases and J by 3 bases; unmatched bases: 6. CDR1 and CDR2 from the germline V gene are SGHDT and YYEEEE. The CDR3 DNA is TGTGCCAGCAGCTTACAGGACAGGGGCCACTACGAGCAGTACTTC. Translation gives CASSLQDRGHYEQYF.

The chain is built from TRBV2 and TRBJ2-7; D is possibly TRBD1 (5 bases). Trimming pared 6 bases from V and 3 bases from J, leaving 9 bases between. Germline lookup yields CDR1 SNHLY and CDR2 FYNNEI. The length of the CDR3 is 12 residues. CDR3 DNA: TGTGCCAGCAGGCCAGGGTACTACGAGCAGTACTTC. Encoded protein: CASRPGYYEQYF. The complete variable domain, with remaining parts taken from reference TRBV2 and TRBJ2-7, reads EPEVTQTPSHQVTQMGQEVILRCVPISNHLYFYWYRQILGQKVEFLVSFYNNEISEKSEIFDDQFSVERPDGSNFTLKIRSTKLEDSAMYFCASRPGYYEQYFGPGTRLTVT.

The chain uses TRBV9 and TRBJ1-2; the match to TRBD1 covers 8 bases. CDR3 size: 14 residues. Looked up from germline, CDR1 is SGDLS and CDR2 is YYNGEE. V lost 3 bases, J lost 6 bases, and 7 bases stayed unmatched. The CDR3 sequence: CASSAGQGVNGYTF. The CDR3 region has the DNA TGTGCCAGCAGCGCAGGACAGGGAGTCAATGGCTACACCTTC.

V usage is TRBV7-2 and J usage is TRBJ2-7, with D perhaps matching TRBD2 (7 bases). The CDR3 sequence is 16 residues long. V lost 5 bases, J lost 5 bases, and 22 bases lay in between. From germline, CDR1 is SGHTA and CDR2 FQGNSA. The CDR3 loop reads CASSRSYSRGRDEQYF. Here the CDR3 DNA reads TGTGCCAGCAGCCGCTCTTATTCGAGGGGGAGGGACGAGCAGTACTTC.

This clone was recorded once. This sequence joins TRBV6-6 and TRBJ2-3; D remains ambiguous. The V end was cut by 8 bases, the J end by 3 bases, with 6 bases between. CDR3 length: 11 amino acids. CDR1 and CDR2 (germline): MNHNY, SVGAGI (reference sequence). This CDR3 reads CASEATDTQYF. The DNA for the CDR3 is TGTGCCAGCGAGGCAACAGATACGCAGTATTTT.

This chain connects TRBV6-5 to TRBJ2-7; possible D gene TRBD1, 5 bases. The CDR3 extends over 12 amino acids. V was shortened by 7 bases and J by 1 base, with 8 bases between the two germline ends. In germline, CDR1 is MNHEY, CDR2 SVGAGI. In nucleotides, the CDR3 is TGTGCCAGCATGCAGGGTTCCTACGAGCAGTACTTC. Translating gives CASMQGSYEQYF.

The CDR3 protein is CATSVSTGELFF. In nucleotides, the CDR3 is TGTGCCACCAGTGTAAGCACCGGGGAGCTGTTTTTT. V is TRBV24-1 and J is TRBJ2-2; unclear D gene. This CDR3 is 12 amino acids long. Germline CDR1 is KGHDR and CDR2 is SFDVKD. Trimming cost V 5 bases and J 4 bases, with 4 bases left between them.

This chain joins TRBV5-4 and TRBJ2-5, with D perhaps matching TRBD1 (5 bases). The V end was cut by 1 base, the J end by 4 bases, with 8 bases between. Looked up from germline, CDR1 is SGHNT and CDR2 is YYREEE (reference sequence). This CDR3 comprises 13 residues. CDR3: CASSLRQIETQYF. CDR3 in DNA: TGTGCCAGCAGCTTGAGACAGATAGAGACCCAGTACTTC.

The chain couples TRBV6-2 or TRBV6-3 to TRBJ2-5; TRBD2 matches at 9 bases. Germline assignment: CDR1 MNHEY and CDR2 SVGEGT. This CDR3 comprises 16 residues. Losses at the gene ends were 6 bases for V and 1 base for J; bases not matched to a gene: 9. For the CDR3, the DNA is TGTGCCAGCAGCGAAAAGCGGGGGGTCATCCAAGAGACCCAGTACTTC. It translates to CASSEKRGVIQETQYF.

The V gene is TRBV5-4, the J gene TRBJ1-3; D uncertain. Trimming removed 7 bases at V and 0 bases at J, with 20 bases between. Germline values: CDR1 SGHNT, CDR2 YYREEE (reference sequence). The CDR3 length is 17 residues. CDR3 sequence (DNA): TGTGCCAGCTTCGTGCGGGGAGGAGTCCTCTCTGGAAACACCATATATTTT. This translates into CASFVRGGVLSGNTIYF.

The rearrangement links TRBV15 to TRBJ1-5; D unresolved. V gave up 0 bases and J gave up 6 bases, with 6 bases separating them. This CDR3 comprises 13 residues. Germline V gene lookup returns CDR1 LNHNV and CDR2 YYDKDF (reference sequence). The CDR3: CATSRDLFQPQHF. The CDR3 nucleotides are TGTGCCACCAGCAGAGATCTCTTTCAGCCCCAGCATTTT. Full variable domain (missing parts from reference TRBV15 and TRBJ1-5): DAMVIQNPRYQVTQFGKPVTLSCSQTLNHNVMYWYQQKSSQAPKLLFHYYDKDFNNEADTPDNFQSRRPNTSFCFLDIRSPGLGDTAMYLCATSRDLFQPQHFGDGTRLSIL.

V usage is TRBV14 and J usage is TRBJ2-1; TRBD2 is a possible D gene (6 bases). This CDR3 spans 12 amino acids. Germline lookup yields CDR1 SGHDN and CDR2 FVKESK. The germline V and J ends were trimmed by 1 base and 9 bases, with 7 bases remaining between them. CDR3 in amino acids: CASSQVRGEQFF. The CDR3 DNA is TGTGCCAGCAGCCAAGTGCGGGGTGAGCAGTTCTTC.

J is TRBJ1-2 and V is TRBV4-1, with a weak D call TRBD1 (6 bases). This CDR3 is 17 amino acids long. From germline, CDR1 is MGHRA and CDR2 YSYEKL. V lost 0 bases and J 4 bases, leaving 18 bases between the germline ends. The CDR3 DNA is TGCGCCAGCAGCCAAGATCGCAGGGGACCCCGTGGCTATGGCTACACCTTC. It codes for CASSQDRRGPRGYGYTF.

The chain couples TRBV12-3 or TRBV12-4 to TRBJ2-1, with 7 nucleotides matching TRBD1. The V and J ends lost 6 bases and 9 bases, in that order; junction bases with no gene match: 8. The CDR3 loop spans 13 amino acids. CDR3 DNA: TGTGCCAGCAGACTACAGGGGTACCGTGAGCAGTTCTTC. Residues: CASRLQGYREQFF.

V gene TRBV6-5 combines with J gene TRBJ1-5; perhaps TRBD1 as D (6 bases). Germline V gives CDR1 MNHEY, CDR2 SVGAGI. This CDR3 comprises 14 residues. Trimming left V 7 bases short and J 1 base short, with 11 bases between. The chain's CDR3 is CASNKQGSNQPQHF. CDR3 DNA sequence: TGTGCCAGCAATAAACAGGGAAGCAATCAGCCCCAGCATTTT.

This clone was counted a single time. The rearrangement links TRBV12-3 or TRBV12-4 to TRBJ1-1; TRBD1 might be the D (6 bases). The CDR3 contains 13 residues. V shed 4 bases and J shed 6 bases, with 12 bases lying between them. As DNA, the CDR3 is TGTGCCAGCAGTTCTACAGGGCTGTCTGAAGCTTTCTTT. This sequence encodes CASSSTGLSEAFF.

The V and J genes are TRBV30 and TRBJ1-5; 8 bases are shared with TRBD1. Per the germline V gene, CDR1 is GTSNPN and CDR2 is SVGIG (reference sequence). V was clipped by 3 bases and J by 0 bases; unmatched bases: 7. The CDR3 extends over 16 amino acids. In nucleotides, the CDR3 is TGTGCCTGGAGGGCCAGGGGGCGATTTAGCAATCAGCCCCAGCATTTT. Translated, it gives CAWRARGRFSNQPQHF.

The chain joins TRBV30 to TRBJ2-7; tentative D call: TRBD2 (7 bases). With 8 bases removed from V and 4 bases from J, the gap between germline ends came to 21 bases. The CDR3 covers 14 residues. Germline-derived CDR1 and CDR2 are GTSNPN and SVGIG (reference sequence). The CDR3 here is CAGDEGDGGYEQYF. DNA for the CDR3: TGTGCCGGGGACGAGGGGGACGGGGGGTACGAGCAGTACTTC.

The chain employs TRBV12-3 or TRBV12-4 and TRBJ2-7, with no clear D. The CDR3 has 12 amino acids. V gave up 5 bases and J gave up 5 bases, with 10 bases separating them. The CDR3 sequence: CASSRNAHEQYF. In nucleotides, the CDR3 is TGTGCCAGCAGTAGGAACGCCCACGAGCAGTACTTC.